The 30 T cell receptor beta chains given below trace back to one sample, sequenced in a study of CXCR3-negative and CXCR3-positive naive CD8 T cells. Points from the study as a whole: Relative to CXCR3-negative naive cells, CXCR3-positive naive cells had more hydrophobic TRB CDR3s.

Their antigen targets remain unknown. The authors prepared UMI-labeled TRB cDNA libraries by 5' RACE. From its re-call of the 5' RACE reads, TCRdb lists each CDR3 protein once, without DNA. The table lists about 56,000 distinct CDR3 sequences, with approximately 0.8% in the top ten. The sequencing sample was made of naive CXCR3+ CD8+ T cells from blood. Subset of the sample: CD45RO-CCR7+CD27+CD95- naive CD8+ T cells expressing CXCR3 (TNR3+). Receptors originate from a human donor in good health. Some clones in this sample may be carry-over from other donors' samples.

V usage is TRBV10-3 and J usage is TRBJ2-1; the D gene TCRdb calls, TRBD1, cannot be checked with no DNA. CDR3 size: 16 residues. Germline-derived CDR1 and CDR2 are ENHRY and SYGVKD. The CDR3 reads CAISDLKTGEGNEQFF.

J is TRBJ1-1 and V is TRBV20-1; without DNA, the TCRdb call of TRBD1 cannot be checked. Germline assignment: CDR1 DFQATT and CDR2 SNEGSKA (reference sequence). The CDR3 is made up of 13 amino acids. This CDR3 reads CSGTGGMNTEAFF.

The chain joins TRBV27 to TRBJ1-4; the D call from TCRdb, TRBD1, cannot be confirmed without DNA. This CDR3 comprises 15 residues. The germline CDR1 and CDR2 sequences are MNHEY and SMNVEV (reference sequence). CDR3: CASSLLPGQGQKLFF.

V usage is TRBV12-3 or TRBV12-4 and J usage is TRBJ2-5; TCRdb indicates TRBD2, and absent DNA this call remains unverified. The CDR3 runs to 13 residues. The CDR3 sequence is CASSPPVGETQYF.

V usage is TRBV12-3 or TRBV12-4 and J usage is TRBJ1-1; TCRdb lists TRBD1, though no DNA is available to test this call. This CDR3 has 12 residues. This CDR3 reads CASSTGWTEAFF.

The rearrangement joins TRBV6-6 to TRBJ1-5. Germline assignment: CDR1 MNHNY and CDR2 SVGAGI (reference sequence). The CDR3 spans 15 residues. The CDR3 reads CASSQTGPSNQPQHF.

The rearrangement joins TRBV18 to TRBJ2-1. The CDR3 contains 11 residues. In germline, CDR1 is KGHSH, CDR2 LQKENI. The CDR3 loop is CASSPGYEQFF.

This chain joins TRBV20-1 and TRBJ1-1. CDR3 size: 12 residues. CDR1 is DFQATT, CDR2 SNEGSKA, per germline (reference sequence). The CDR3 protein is CSARVSVTEAFF.

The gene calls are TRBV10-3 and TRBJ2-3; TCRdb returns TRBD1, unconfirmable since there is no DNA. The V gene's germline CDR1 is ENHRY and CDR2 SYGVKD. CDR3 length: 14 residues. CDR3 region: CAIKDGDNTDTQYF.

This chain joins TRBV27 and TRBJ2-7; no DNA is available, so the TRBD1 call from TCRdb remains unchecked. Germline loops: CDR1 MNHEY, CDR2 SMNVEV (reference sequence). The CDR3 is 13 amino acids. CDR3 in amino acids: CASSFRTPYEQYF.

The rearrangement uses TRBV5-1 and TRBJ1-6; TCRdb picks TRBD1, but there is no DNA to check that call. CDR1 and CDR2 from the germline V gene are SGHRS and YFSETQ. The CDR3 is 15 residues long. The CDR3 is CASSLERGDNSPLHF.

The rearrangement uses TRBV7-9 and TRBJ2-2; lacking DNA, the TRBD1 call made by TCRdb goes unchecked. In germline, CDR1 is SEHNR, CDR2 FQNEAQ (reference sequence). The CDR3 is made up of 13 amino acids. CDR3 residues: CASRTGAAGELFF.

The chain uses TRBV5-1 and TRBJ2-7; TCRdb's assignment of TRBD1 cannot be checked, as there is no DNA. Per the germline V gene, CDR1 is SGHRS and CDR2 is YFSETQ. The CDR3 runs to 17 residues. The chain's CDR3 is CASSLDPVQADSYEQYF. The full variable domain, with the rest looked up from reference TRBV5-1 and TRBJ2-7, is KAGVTQTPRYLIKTRGQQVTLSCSPISGHRSVSWYQQTPGQGLQFLFEYFSETQRNKGNFPGRFSGRQFSNSRSEMNVSTLELGDSALYLCASSLDPVQADSYEQYFGPGTRLTVT.

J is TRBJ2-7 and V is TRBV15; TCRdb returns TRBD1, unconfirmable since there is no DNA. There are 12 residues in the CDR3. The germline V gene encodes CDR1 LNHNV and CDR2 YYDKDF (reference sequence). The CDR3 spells CATSRPGYEQYF.

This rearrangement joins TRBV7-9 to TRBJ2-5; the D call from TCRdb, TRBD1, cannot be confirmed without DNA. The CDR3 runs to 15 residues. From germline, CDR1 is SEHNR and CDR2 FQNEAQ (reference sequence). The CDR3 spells CASSLDITGEETQYF.

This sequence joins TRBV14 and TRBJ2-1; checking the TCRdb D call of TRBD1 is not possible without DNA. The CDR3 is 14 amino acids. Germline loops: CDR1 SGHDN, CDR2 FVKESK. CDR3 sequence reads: CASSLRTGDNEQFF.

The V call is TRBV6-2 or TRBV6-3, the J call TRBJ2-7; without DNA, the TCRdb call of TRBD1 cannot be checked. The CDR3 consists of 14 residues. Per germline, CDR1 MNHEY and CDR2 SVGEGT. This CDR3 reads CASNPAQDSYEQYF.

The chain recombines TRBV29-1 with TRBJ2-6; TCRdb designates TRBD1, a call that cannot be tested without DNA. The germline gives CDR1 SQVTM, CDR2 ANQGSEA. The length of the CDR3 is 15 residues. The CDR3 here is CSVGITGAGANVLTF.

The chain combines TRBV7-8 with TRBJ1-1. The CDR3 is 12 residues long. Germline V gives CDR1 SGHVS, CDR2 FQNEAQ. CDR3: CASSLAPNEAFF.

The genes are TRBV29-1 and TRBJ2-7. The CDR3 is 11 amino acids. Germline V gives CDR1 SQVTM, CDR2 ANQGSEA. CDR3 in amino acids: CSVGDGYEQYF.

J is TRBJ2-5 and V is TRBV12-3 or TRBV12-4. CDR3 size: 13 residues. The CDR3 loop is CASSPKVGETQYF.

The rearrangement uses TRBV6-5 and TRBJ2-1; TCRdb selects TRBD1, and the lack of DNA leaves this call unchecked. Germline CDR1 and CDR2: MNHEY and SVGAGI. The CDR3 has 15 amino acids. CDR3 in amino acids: CASSQGWGGFNEQFF.

CDR3 loop: CASSSTGTFGEQFF. The chain couples TRBV7-3 to TRBJ2-1; lacking DNA, the TRBD1 call made by TCRdb goes unchecked. Germline CDR1 SGHTA, CDR2 FQGTGA. CDR3 length: 14 amino acids.

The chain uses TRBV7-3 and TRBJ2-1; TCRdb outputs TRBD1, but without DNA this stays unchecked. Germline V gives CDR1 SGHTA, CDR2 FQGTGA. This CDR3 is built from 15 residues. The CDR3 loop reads CASSPGQEFYNEQFF.

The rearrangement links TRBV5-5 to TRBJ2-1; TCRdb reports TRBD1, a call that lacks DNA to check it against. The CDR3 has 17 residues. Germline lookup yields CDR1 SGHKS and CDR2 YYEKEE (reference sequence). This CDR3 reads CASSLAPAPGTGVEQFF.

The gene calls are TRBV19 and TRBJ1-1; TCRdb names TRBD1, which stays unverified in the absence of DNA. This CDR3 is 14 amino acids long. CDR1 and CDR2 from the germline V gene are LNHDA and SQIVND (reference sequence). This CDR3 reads CASSFQGANTEAFF.

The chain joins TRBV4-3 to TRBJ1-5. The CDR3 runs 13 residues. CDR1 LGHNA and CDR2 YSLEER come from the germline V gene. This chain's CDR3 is CASNRDWNQPQHF.

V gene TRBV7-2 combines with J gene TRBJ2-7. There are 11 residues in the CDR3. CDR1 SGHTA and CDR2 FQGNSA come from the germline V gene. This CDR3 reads CASSVGWEQYF. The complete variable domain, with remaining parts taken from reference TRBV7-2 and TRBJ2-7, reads GAGVSQSPSNKVTEKGKDVELRCDPISGHTALYWYRQSLGQGLEFLIYFQGNSAPDKSGLPSDRFSAERTGGSVSTLTIQRTQQEDSAVYLCASSVGWEQYFGPGTRLTVT.

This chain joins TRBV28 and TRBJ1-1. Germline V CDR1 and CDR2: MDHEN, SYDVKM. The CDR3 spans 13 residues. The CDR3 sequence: CASSLSGITEAFF.

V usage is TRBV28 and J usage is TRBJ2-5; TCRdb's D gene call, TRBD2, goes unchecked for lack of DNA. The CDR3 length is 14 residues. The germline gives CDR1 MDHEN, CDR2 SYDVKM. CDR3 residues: CASSPSKYQETQYF.